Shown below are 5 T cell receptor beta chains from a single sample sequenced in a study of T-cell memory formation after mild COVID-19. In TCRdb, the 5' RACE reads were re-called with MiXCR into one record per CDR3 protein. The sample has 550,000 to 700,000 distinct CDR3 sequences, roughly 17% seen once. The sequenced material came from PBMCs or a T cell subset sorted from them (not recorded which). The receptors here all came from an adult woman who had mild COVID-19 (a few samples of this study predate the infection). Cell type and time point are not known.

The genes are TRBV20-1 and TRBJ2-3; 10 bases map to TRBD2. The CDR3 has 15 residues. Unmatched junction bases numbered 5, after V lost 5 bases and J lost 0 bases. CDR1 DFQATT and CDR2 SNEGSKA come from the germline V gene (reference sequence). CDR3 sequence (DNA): TGCAGTGCTGATAGCGGGAGGACTAGCACAGATACGCAGTATTTT. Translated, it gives CSADSGRTSTDTQYF.

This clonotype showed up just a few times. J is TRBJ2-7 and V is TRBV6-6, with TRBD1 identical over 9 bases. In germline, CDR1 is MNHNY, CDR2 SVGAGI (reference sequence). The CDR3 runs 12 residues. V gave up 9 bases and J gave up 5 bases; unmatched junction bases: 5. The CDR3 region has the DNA TGTGCCAGTGGGGACAGGGTCGACGAGCAGTACTTC. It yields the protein CASGDRVDEQYF.

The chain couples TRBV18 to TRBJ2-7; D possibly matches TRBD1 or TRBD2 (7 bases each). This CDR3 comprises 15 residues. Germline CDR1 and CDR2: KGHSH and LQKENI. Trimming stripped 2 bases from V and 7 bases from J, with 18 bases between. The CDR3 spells CASSPREGAIGEQYF. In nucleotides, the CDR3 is TGTGCCAGCTCACCAAGGGAGGGGGCAATAGGGGAGCAGTACTTC.

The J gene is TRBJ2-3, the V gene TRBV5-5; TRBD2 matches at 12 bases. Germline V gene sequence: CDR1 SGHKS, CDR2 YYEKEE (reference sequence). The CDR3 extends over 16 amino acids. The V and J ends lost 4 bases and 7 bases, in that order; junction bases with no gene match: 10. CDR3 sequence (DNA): TGTGCCAGCAGCCAAACAAGACTAGCGGGAGAGAATACGCAGTATTTT. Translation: CASSQTRLAGENTQYF.

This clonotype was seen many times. CDR3 nucleotide sequence: TGCGCCAGCAGTCACCTCTTGGGACAGGGGAAAATAGGGACCTCCTACGAGCAGTACTTC. It yields the protein CASSHLLGQGKIGTSYEQYF. V usage is TRBV23-1 and J usage is TRBJ2-7, with 10 nucleotides matching TRBD1. TRBV23-1 is recorded as an ORF, its role being uncertain. Trimming at V came to 3 bases and at J to 0 bases, leaving 17 bases not matched to a gene. The CDR3 totals 20 residues.